Below, one T cell receptor (beta chain) is given with its context. The antigen it binds to is not known. No base quality information exists; no much larger clone differs at one position. This sample is drawn from a study of T cell changes during pregnancy in multiple sclerosis (dated 2019 in TCRdb). Study-wide context: Changes in the T cell repertoire over the course of pregnancy were examined in this study in women with multiple sclerosis.

The germline V gene sets CDR1 to MNHNS and CDR2 to SASEGT. From cysteine to phenylalanine, the CDR3 is 14 amino acids long. Solely the CDR3 DNA is kept, with 42 bases framed from the first base. For this chain, trimming is 0 bases at the V end and 6 bases at the J end, and the number of junction bases without a gene match is 0. Library preparation was by the immunoSEQ multiplex PCR assay. In TCRdb, the immuneACCESS table is reduced to in-frame sequences with V and J assigned. These tables do not hold every clone; where another copy was compared, an unresolved V gene accounts for under half, and the others remain unexplained. The sample has roughly 97,000 clones on record, about nine tenths of them singletons. The ten top clones hold about 0.75% of the sample.

Recombination connected TRBV6-1 to TRBJ2-2; 8 nucleotides in the junction match TRBD2. The TCR sequence derives from a female donor in good health, enrolled as a control in a pregnancy study. The specimen was peripheral blood, collected in the second trimester of pregnancy. The CDR3 reads CASSEAGLAGELFF. At the DNA level, the sequence is TGTGCCAGCAGTGAAGCGGGACTAGCCGGGGAGCTGTTTTTT.